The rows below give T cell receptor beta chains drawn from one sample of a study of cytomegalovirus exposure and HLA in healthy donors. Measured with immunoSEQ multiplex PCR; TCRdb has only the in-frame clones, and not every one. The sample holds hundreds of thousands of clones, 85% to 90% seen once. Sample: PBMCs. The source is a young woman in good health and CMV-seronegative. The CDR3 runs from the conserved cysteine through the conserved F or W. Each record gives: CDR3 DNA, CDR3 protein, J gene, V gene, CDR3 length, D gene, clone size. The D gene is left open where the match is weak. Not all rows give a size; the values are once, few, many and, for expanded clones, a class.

DNA: TGCGCCAGCAGTGTTGGACAGGGGAGCTCCTACGAGCAGTACTTC
CDR3: CASSVGQGSSYEQYF
J: TRBJ2-7
V: TRBV10-1
length: 15
D: TRBD1
size: -

DNA: TGTGCCAGCAGTTTAAGGTTGGGGGGGGCTGACGAGCAGTTCTTC
CDR3: CASSLRLGGADEQFF
J: TRBJ2-1
V: TRBV27
length: 15
D: -
size: -

DNA: TGTGCCAGCAGCCGACAGGGAGGCAATCAGCCCCAGCATTTT
CDR3: CASSRQGGNQPQHF
J: TRBJ1-5
V: TRBV7-9
length: 14
D: TRBD1
size: once

DNA: TGTGCCAGCAAGGCGGGCACCTACGAGCAGTACTTC
CDR3: CASKAGTYEQYF
J: TRBJ2-7
V: TRBV6-1
length: 12
D: -
size: -

DNA: TGTGCCAGCAGCTTAGGCGGCCTTGCCCAAGAGACCCAGTACTTC
CDR3: CASSLGGLAQETQYF
J: TRBJ2-5
V: TRBV7-2
length: 15
D: -
size: -

DNA: TGTGCCAGCAGCTCGAAGGGAGGGATCCCCTACAATGAGCAGTTCTTC
CDR3: CASSSKGGIPYNEQFF
J: TRBJ2-1
V: TRBV13
length: 16
D: TRBD2
size: -

DNA: TGTGCCAGCAGCTTCCGGGGAGCTGGGGCCAACGTCCTGACTTTC
CDR3: CASSFRGAGANVLTF
J: TRBJ2-6
V: TRBV5-4
length: 15
D: -
size: once

DNA: TGTGCCTCGAGGGGGCTCGAGGGCTACACCTTC
CDR3: CASRGLEGYTF
J: TRBJ1-2
V: TRBV10-3
length: 11
D: TRBD1
size: -

DNA: TGTGCCAGCAGCTTATCGGGTAGCACGCAGTTCCAGTACTTC
CDR3: CASSLSGSTQFQYF
J: TRBJ2-5
V: TRBV7-9
length: 14
D: -
size: -

DNA: TGCGCCAGCAGCCCGATCGGGGGGGCTGGATTGAGCACTGAAGCTTTCTTT
CDR3: CASSPIGGAGLSTEAFF
J: TRBJ1-1
V: TRBV5-1
length: 17
D: -
size: -

DNA: TGTGCCAGCAGCGAGGACAGGGAGGGAGGAAACACCATATATTTT
CDR3: CASSEDREGGNTIYF
J: TRBJ1-3
V: TRBV9
length: 15
D: TRBD1
size: -

DNA: TGTGCCAGCAGTTTGCTGGGGCCAAGTGAGGTTAATTTCTTC
CDR3: CASSLLGPSEVNFF
J: TRBJ2-1
V: TRBV27
length: 14
D: -
size: -

DNA: TGTGCCAGCAGTCCCCCCGGACAGCTTTACGAGCAGTACTTC
CDR3: CASSPPGQLYEQYF
J: TRBJ2-7
V: TRBV28
length: 14
D: -
size: -

DNA: TGTGCCAGCAGTTACGGGACAGAATCTTACGAGCAGTACTTC
CDR3: CASSYGTESYEQYF
J: TRBJ2-7
V: TRBV6-6
length: 14
D: TRBD1
size: -

DNA: TGTGCCAGCCGCTATCAATCCGGGGGTTTGAACACTGAAGCTTTCTTT
CDR3: CASRYQSGGLNTEAFF
J: TRBJ1-1
V: TRBV19
length: 16
D: -
size: -

DNA: TGTGCCAGCAGCCCTAACCACGAGCAGTACTTC
CDR3: CASSPNHEQYF
J: TRBJ2-7
V: TRBV9
length: 11
D: -
size: -

DNA: TGTGCCAGTAGTACCGGACAGGGGGCTGTCGGGGAGCTGTTTTTT
CDR3: CASSTGQGAVGELFF
J: TRBJ2-2
V: TRBV19
length: 15
D: TRBD1
size: -

DNA: TGTGCCACCAGCCCACGACAGGGACAGGAGACCCAGTACTTC
CDR3: CATSPRQGQETQYF
J: TRBJ2-5
V: TRBV15
length: 14
D: TRBD1
size: -

DNA: TGTGCCAGCATCCCGGACACCGGATCGAGAGATACGCAGTATTTT
CDR3: CASIPDTGSRDTQYF
J: TRBJ2-3
V: TRBV27
length: 15
D: -
size: -

DNA: TGTGCCACCTGTCCCAGCGGGTCCACAGATACGCAGTATTTT
CDR3: CATCPSGSTDTQYF
J: TRBJ2-3
V: TRBV28
length: 14
D: -
size: few

DNA: TGTGCCAGCAGCCCAGGGCCGGGACTAGCGGGGGGGGAGCAGTTCTTC
CDR3: CASSPGPGLAGGEQFF
J: TRBJ2-1
V: TRBV7-6
length: 16
D: TRBD2
size: -

DNA: TGTGCCAGCTCATCATACTCAGTGAGGGATAGCAATCAGCCCCAGCATTTT
CDR3: CASSSYSVRDSNQPQHF
J: TRBJ1-5
V: TRBV18
length: 17
D: -
size: -